This TCR beta chain came from a study of Ad26.COV2.S vaccination and SARS-CoV-2 variants. Assay used: immunoSEQ multiplex PCR; TCRdb lists only in-frame clones, some missing. The sample holds about 280,000 clones, around 87% seen once. V lost 0 bases and J 5 bases, leaving 11 bases between the germline ends. Germline-derived CDR1 and CDR2 are KGHSH and LQKENI. CDR3 length: 14 residues. The treatment is: about 20 received Ad26.COV2.S at low or high dose, single or two shots; a few received placebo; per-sample allocation not given. The samples date from day 63 after the first vaccine or placebo injection.

Material: peripheral blood, obtained in a trial of Ad26.COV2.S vaccine versus placebo. The chain employs TRBV18 and TRBJ2-7; perhaps TRBD2 as D (6 bases). The clonotype comes from a person between 18 and 65 years old who received the Ad26.COV2.S COVID-19 vaccine or a placebo. The CDR3 loop reads CASSPPTPGDEQYF. The DNA for the CDR3 is TGTGCCAGCTCACCACCGACCCCGGGGGACGAGCAGTACTTC.